The clone carrying this TCR beta chain was recorded once. Its antigen is currently unknown. Trimming shortened V by 4 bases and J by 8 bases, and 14 bases separated the two germline ends. Germline CDR1 is LNHNV and CDR2 is YYDKDF (reference sequence). CDR3 length equals 13 residues. The data derive from a study of cytomegalovirus exposure and HLA in healthy donors. Study-wide findings and caveats: The study labeled around 160 TCR beta chains cytomegalovirus-associated.

PCR used 60 Vbeta primers and 13 Jbeta primers. Sequencing used immunoSEQ multiplex PCR; TCRdb keeps in-frame clones, though not all of them. This table holds approximately 140,000 clones, 65% to 80% found once. The receptor's source is a man aged 40-55 years in good health and CMV-seropositive. The chain is built from TRBV15 and TRBJ1-2; D possibly corresponds to TRBD1 (5 bases). The sample was PBMCs. CDR3: CATSTPQDLGYTF. The CDR3 DNA reads TGTGCCACCAGCACCCCACAGGATCTGGGCTACACCTTC.